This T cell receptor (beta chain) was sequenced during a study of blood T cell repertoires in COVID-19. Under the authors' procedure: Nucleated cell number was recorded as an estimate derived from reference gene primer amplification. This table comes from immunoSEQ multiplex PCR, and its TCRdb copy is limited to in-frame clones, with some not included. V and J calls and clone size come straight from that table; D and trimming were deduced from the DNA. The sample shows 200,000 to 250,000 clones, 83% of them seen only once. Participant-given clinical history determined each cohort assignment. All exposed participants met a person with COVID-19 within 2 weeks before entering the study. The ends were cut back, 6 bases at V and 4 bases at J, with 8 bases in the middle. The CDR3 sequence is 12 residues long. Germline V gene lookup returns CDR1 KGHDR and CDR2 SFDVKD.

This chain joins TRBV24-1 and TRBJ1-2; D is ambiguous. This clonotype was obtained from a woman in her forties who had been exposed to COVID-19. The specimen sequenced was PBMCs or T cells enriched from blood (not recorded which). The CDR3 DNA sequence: TGTGCCACCAGTAGCCACTTCTATGGCTACACCTTC. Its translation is CATSSHFYGYTF.